This TCR beta chain was identified in a study of OX40 agonist ivuxolimab in advanced cancers. Germline CDR1 reads SGHTA; CDR2 reads FQGNSA. The CDR3 covers 12 residues. Trimming cost V 1 base and J 6 bases, with 7 bases left between them. Findings and caveats of the study: Some nonresponders also had low normalized T-cell clonal expansion.

Some clones are missing from TCRdb's copy, which holds only in-frame ones; the method was immunoSEQ multiplex PCR. The data show 77,000 or so clones, with approximately 92% seen just once and about 0.32% held by the top ten. As for this clone: Antigen unknown.

The receptor was derived from an adult with an advanced solid tumor such as melanoma, head and neck, liver or kidney cancer. The chain links TRBV7-2 to TRBJ2-7; tentatively, D is TRBD2 (5 bases). The sequencing here drew on CD4+ or CD8+ T cells sorted from blood, taken in a trial of the OX40 agonist ivuxolimab. In DNA, the CDR3 is TGTGCCAGCAGCTTAGTCCGGGGCGAGCAGTACTTC. Its translation: CASSLVRGEQYF.